This TCR beta chain was recovered during a study of OX40 agonist ivuxolimab in advanced cancers. CDR3 length equals 15 residues. The germline CDR1 and CDR2 sequences are MNHEY and SMNVEV (reference sequence). Unmatched junction bases numbered 12, after V lost 8 bases and J lost 4 bases. For this clone: Its antigen is currently unknown.

Only in-frame clones appear in the TCRdb table, and some are missing; sequencing was by immunoSEQ multiplex PCR. The sample gives about 46,000 clones, around nine tenths of which show up once; 12% is in the top ten. Notes on the study in general: Normalized T-cell clonal expansion was also low in some nonresponders. The mean number of expanded clones was higher in CD8+ T cells than in CD4+.

The chain recombines TRBV27 with TRBJ1-1, with TRBD1 identical over 8 bases. Sequencing used CD4+ or CD8+ T cells sorted from blood, obtained in a trial of the OX40 agonist ivuxolimab. This sequence was found in an adult with an advanced solid tumor such as melanoma, head and neck, liver or kidney cancer. CDR3 sequence reads: CASPGQGRLATEAFF. As DNA, the CDR3 is TGTGCCAGCCCTGGACAGGGACGTTTAGCCACTGAAGCTTTCTTT.